The 20 T cell receptor beta chains below come from one sample, sequenced in a study of molecular identifiers for immune sequencing clone quantification. Each CDR3 protein gets one entry after TCRdb re-called the PCR reads with MiXCR. The sample has some 590,000 distinct CDR3 sequences; less than 30% are singletons. The source material was naive CD8+ T cells from blood, with Jurkat cell RNA spiked in. Indicated subset: FACS-sorted CD8+CD4-CCR7+CD45RA+ naive T cells. The source is a human donor in good health. Some libraries in this study had Jurkat cell RNA spiked in.

For this clonotype: A much bigger clone sits one base away, suggesting this may be a read error. This rearrangement joins TRBV6-2 or TRBV6-3 to TRBJ2-1; D is possibly TRBD2 (5 bases). Germline CDR1 and CDR2: MNHEY and SVGEGT. There are 12 residues in the CDR3. CDR3 protein: CASSADGNEQIF. The CDR3 DNA reads as TGTGCCAGCAGTGCGGACGGGAATGAGCAGATCTTC.

The J gene is TRBJ2-1, the V gene TRBV29-1, with D unclear. V dropped 3 bases and J dropped 6 bases, with 6 bases sitting between them. CDR1 is SQVTM and CDR2 is ANQGSEA in the germline V gene. The CDR3 runs to 11 residues. CDR3 loop: CSVDPTNEQFF. In nucleotides, the CDR3 is TGCAGCGTTGACCCTACCAATGAGCAGTTCTTC.

This rearrangement joins TRBV15 to TRBJ2-7; no firm D call. This CDR3 comprises 14 residues. Between the trimmed V and J ends, which lost 0 bases and 2 bases, there was a span of 8 bases. In germline, CDR1 is LNHNV, CDR2 YYDKDF (reference sequence). CDR3 region: CATSRDVVAYEQYF. DNA for the CDR3: TGTGCCACCAGCAGAGACGTCGTAGCCTACGAGCAGTACTTC.

This clonotype was counted many times. The J gene is TRBJ1-1, the V gene TRBV5-1; the D gene is possibly TRBD1 (5 bases). Trimming removed 2 bases from V and 5 bases from J, with 10 bases in between. Germline V lookup: CDR1 SGHRS, CDR2 YFSETQ. This CDR3 has 13 amino acids. The CDR3 sequence is CASSFIAGTEAFF. The CDR3 nucleotides are TGCGCCAGCAGCTTCATTGCAGGGACTGAAGCTTTCTTT.

Comment on this clonotype: This sequence may be a read error, since a much larger clone differs from it by one base. The CDR3 ends on some other residue instead of the conserved phenylalanine or tryptophan, so this is likely a read error. The rearrangement links TRBV11-2 to TRBJ1-1, with a possible D match to TRBD1 (6 bases). Trimming removed 1 base at V and 2 bases at J, with 17 bases between. The CDR3 runs to 17 residues. Germline V gene data show CDR1 as SGHAT and CDR2 as FQNNGV. The CDR3, as DNA: TGTGCCAGCAGCTTAGCTTCCGGGACAAATTTCAACACTGAAGCTTTCATT. It codes for CASSLASGTNFNTEAFI.

On this clonotype: A much larger clone is a single base away; this may be a read error. The chain couples TRBV14 to TRBJ1-1, with D hard to call. CDR3 size: 13 residues. Germline values: CDR1 SGHDN, CDR2 FVKESK. The CDR3: CASSPTTKTEALF. The CDR3 DNA reads as TGTGCCAGCAGCCCTACAACGAAGACTGAAGCTCTCTTT. The full variable domain, rest sourced from reference TRBV14 and TRBJ1-1, is EAGVTQFPSHSVIEKGQTVTLRCDPISGHDNLYWYRRVMGKEIKFLLHFVKESKQDESGMPNNRFLAERTGGTYSTLKVQPAELEDSGVYFCASSPTTKTEALFGQGTRLTVV.

This clonotype was seen at least ten times. The chain joins TRBV18 to TRBJ1-1; no reliable D call. CDR3 length equals 16 residues. Germline V CDR1 and CDR2: KGHSH, LQKENI. The germline V and J ends were trimmed by 2 bases and 1 base, with 14 bases remaining between them. CDR3 region: CASSPSLGTTNTEAFF. The CDR3, as DNA: TGTGCCAGCTCACCAAGCCTCGGCACAACGAACACTGAAGCTTTCTTT.

With regard to this clonotype: Since a much larger clone is just one base distant, this may be a read error. V usage is TRBV13 and J usage is TRBJ2-2; D gene uncertain. CDR3 length equals 13 residues. The germline CDR1 and CDR2 sequences are PRHDT and FYEKMQ (reference sequence). Trimming took off 3 bases at V and 4 bases at J, with 6 bases between the two ends. The CDR3: CASSFETTGELFF. The CDR3 nucleotides are TGTGCCAGCAGCTTCGAGACCACCGGGGAGCTGTTTTTT. The full variable domain, completed using reference TRBV13 and TRBJ2-2, is AAGVIQSPRHLIKEKRETATLKCYPIPRHDTVYWYQQGPGQDPQFLISFYEKMQSDKGSIPDRFSAQQFSDYHSELNMSSLELGDSALYFCASSFETTGELFFGEGSRLTVL.

This clonotype appeared a few times. The DNA of the CDR3 is TGTGCCAGCAGCTTAAGGGGACAGGCGAACACCGGGGAGCTGTTTTTT. It codes for CASSLRGQANTGELFF. The chain joins TRBV7-9 to TRBJ2-2, with 8 bases that match TRBD1. J was trimmed by 0 bases and V by 2 bases; bases with no gene match: 2. The germline V gene has CDR1 SEHNR and CDR2 FQNEAQ (reference sequence). CDR3 length: 16 amino acids.

As concerns this clonotype: As the CDR3 is not closed by the conserved phenylalanine or tryptophan, this likely results from a read error. The chain carries TRBV4-3 and TRBJ2-1, with 13 positions matching TRBD2. Trimming removed 4 bases from V and 0 bases from J; junction bases left unmatched: 9. The germline CDR1 and CDR2 sequences are LGHNA and YSLEER. This CDR3 has 19 residues. CDR3: CASSPGLAGEIRSYNEQFS. CDR3 DNA sequence: TGCGCCAGCAGCCCAGGACTAGCGGGAGAGATTCGCTCCTACAATGAGCAGTTCTCC.

This clonotype was counted a few times. This chain uses TRBV5-1 with TRBJ1-6, with D possibly being TRBD1 (5 bases). This CDR3 has 13 amino acids. Germline V gene lookup returns CDR1 SGHRS and CDR2 YFSETQ. V lost 4 bases to trimming and J lost 10 bases, with 12 bases between them. The CDR3 DNA sequence: TGCGCCAGCAGCGGAACAGGACGATCACCCCTCCACTTT. Amino acid sequence: CASSGTGRSPLHF.

This clonotype has a handful of counts. V usage is TRBV7-2 and J usage is TRBJ2-5, with unresolved D. V lost 0 bases, J lost 2 bases, and 13 bases lay in between. The V gene's germline CDR1 is SGHTA and CDR2 FQGNSA. This CDR3 has 16 amino acids. The chain's CDR3 is CASSLAVGGLQETQYF. Here the CDR3 DNA reads TGTGCCAGCAGCTTAGCGGTGGGCGGATTACAAGAGACCCAGTACTTC.

The chain couples TRBV4-1 to TRBJ2-7, with D possibly matching TRBD1 (6 bases). CDR1 and CDR2 (germline): MGHRA, YSYEKL. Trimming removed 5 bases at V and 0 bases at J, with 17 bases between. CDR3 length: 16 amino acids. In nucleotides, the CDR3 is TGCGCCAGCAGCGCCCCACAGGGCCGGCTCTCCTACGAGCAGTACTTC. This translates into CASSAPQGRLSYEQYF.

The rearrangement links TRBV19 to TRBJ1-5, with D unclear. The ends were cut back, 3 bases at V and 3 bases at J, with 15 bases in the middle. Per germline, CDR1 LNHDA and CDR2 SQIVND (reference sequence). This CDR3 region has 16 residues. The CDR3 spells CASSMATRAVNQPQHF. Here the CDR3 DNA reads TGTGCCAGTAGTATGGCGACTCGAGCGGTCAATCAGCCCCAGCATTTT. Variable domain in full (rest from reference TRBV19 and TRBJ1-5): DGGITQSPKYLFRKEGQNVTLSCEQNLNHDAMYWYRQDPGQGLRLIYYSQIVNDFQKGDIAEGYSVSREKKESFPLTVTSAQKNPTAFYLCASSMATRAVNQPQHFGDGTRLSIL.

This clonotype was observed a few times. This rearrangement joins TRBV27 to TRBJ2-7; 10 positions match TRBD2. The J segment lost 7 bases and the V segment lost 1 base, leaving 7 bases of the junction unmatched. Germline V CDR1 and CDR2: MNHEY, SMNVEV (reference sequence). The CDR3 runs 15 residues. CDR3 sequence (DNA): TGTGCCAGCAGTTTATACGCAGCGGGAGGGGGAGAGCAGTACTTC. It specifies CASSLYAAGGGEQYF.

This clonotype was observed a few times. The V call is TRBV7-8, the J call TRBJ2-4; possible D gene TRBD1, 7 bases. Germline V CDR1 and CDR2: SGHVS, FQNEAQ. The CDR3 sequence is 13 residues long. The germline V and J ends were trimmed by 5 bases and 8 bases, with 13 bases remaining between them. The CDR3, as DNA: TGTGCCAGCAGCCCAGGGGGGACGGACATTCAGTACTTC. Translated: CASSPGGTDIQYF.

The V call is TRBV12-3 or TRBV12-4, the J call TRBJ2-2; possibly TRBD1 or TRBD2 for D (6 bases each). The CDR3 is made up of 14 amino acids. CDR3 coding DNA: TGTACCACCACGGAGGGGGCGAACACCGGGGAGCTGTTTTTT. Protein: CTTTEGANTGELFF.

The genes are TRBV27 and TRBJ2-5; 13 nucleotides align to TRBD2. The CDR3 covers 14 residues. Germline-derived CDR1 and CDR2 are MNHEY and SMNVEV (reference sequence). J was trimmed by 2 bases and V by 8 bases; bases with no gene match: 2. This chain's CDR3 is CASRTSGSQETQYF. CDR3 DNA: TGTGCCAGCCGGACTAGCGGGAGTCAAGAGACCCAGTACTTC.

About this clonotype itself: At one end, the junction sequence differs from germline, possibly due to a read error. CDR3 coding DNA: TGCGCCAGCAGCCAAGATGGCGGGGGGGCCGGGGAGCTGTTATTT. This encodes CASSQDGGGAGELLF. This chain connects TRBV4-3 to TRBJ2-2, with TRBD2 identical over 9 bases. This CDR3 has 15 amino acids. Germline lookup yields CDR1 LGHNA and CDR2 YSLEER.

This chain joins TRBV27 and TRBJ2-1; a weak D match, TRBD2 (7 bases). The CDR3 has 18 residues. The germline V gene has CDR1 MNHEY and CDR2 SMNVEV (reference sequence). V was cut by 1 base and J by 0 bases, with 16 bases left in between. CDR3 DNA: TGTGCCAGCAGTTTATTAACGGGGGGCCCGCGCTCCTACAATGAGCAGTTCTTC. Protein product: CASSLLTGGPRSYNEQFF.